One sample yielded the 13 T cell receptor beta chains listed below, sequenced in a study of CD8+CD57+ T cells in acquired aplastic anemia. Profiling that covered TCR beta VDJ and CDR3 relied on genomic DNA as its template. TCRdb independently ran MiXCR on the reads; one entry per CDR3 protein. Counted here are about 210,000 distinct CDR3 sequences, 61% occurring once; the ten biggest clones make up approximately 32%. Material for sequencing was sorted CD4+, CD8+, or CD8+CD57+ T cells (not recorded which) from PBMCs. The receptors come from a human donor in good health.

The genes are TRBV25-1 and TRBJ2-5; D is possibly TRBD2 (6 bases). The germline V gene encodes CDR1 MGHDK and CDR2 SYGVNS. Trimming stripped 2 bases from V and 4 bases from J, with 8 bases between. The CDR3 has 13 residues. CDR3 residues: CASSEVGLETQYF. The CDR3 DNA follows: TGTGCCAGCAGTGAAGTGGGACTAGAGACCCAGTACTTC.

CDR3 residues: CATSRDRSVSGNTIYF. In nucleotides, the CDR3 is TGTGCCACCAGCAGAGATCGAAGTGTCTCTGGAAACACCATATATTTT. The V and J genes are TRBV15 and TRBJ1-3; D unresolved. The CDR3 sequence is 16 residues long. Germline lookup yields CDR1 LNHNV and CDR2 YYDKDF (reference sequence). V shed 0 bases and J shed 0 bases, with 9 bases lying between them.

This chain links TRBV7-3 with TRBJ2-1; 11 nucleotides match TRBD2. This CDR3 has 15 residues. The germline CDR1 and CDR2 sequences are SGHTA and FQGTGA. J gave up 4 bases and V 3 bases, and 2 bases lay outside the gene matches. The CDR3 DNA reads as TGTGCCAGCAGCTTTAGCGGGGGGGAATACAATGAGCAGTTCTTC. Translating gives CASSFSGGEYNEQFF.

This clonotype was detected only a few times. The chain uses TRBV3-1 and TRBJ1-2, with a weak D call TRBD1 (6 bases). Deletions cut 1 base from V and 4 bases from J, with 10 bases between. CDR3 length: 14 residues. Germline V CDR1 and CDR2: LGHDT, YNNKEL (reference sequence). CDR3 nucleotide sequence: TGTGCCAGCAGCCAAGGTCAGGGGTCCTATGGCTACACCTTC. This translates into CASSQGQGSYGYTF.

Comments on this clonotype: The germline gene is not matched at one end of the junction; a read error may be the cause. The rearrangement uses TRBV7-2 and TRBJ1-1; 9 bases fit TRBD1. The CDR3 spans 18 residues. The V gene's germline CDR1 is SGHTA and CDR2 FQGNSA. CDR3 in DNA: TGCGCCAGCAGCCAAAGGTGTATTGTGGACAGGGGACGGACTGAAGCTTTCTTT. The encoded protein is CASSQRCIVDRGRTEAFF.

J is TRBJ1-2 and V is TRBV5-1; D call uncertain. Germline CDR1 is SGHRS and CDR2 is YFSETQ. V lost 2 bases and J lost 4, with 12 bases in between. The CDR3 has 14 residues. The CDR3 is CASSLTPGTYGYTF. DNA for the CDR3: TGCGCCAGCAGCTTAACTCCAGGAACCTATGGCTACACCTTC.

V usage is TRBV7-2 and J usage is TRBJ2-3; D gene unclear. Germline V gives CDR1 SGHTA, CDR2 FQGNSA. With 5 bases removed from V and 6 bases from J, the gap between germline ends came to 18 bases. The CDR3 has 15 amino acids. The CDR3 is CASSPVFPGADTQYF. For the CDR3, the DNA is TGTGCCAGCAGCCCAGTTTTCCCCGGAGCCGATACGCAGTATTTT.

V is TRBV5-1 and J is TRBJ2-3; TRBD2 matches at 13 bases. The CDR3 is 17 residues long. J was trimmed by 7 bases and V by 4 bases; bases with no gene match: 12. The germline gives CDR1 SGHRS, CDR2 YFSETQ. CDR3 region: CASSATQLAGGRNTQYF. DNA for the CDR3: TGCGCCAGCAGCGCCACCCAACTAGCGGGGGGGCGGAATACGCAGTATTTT.

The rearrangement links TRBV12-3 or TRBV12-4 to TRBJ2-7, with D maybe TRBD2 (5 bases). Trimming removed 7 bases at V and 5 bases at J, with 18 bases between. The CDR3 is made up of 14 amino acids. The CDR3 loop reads CASNRDQARHEQYF. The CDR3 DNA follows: TGTGCCAGCAACCGGGATCAGGCCAGGCACGAGCAGTACTTC.

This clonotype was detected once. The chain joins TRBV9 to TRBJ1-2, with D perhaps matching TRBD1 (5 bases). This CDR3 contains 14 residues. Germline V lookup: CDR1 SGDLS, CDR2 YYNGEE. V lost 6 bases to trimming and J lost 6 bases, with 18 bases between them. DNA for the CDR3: TGTGCCAGCACCCCTCTACCCACGGGGGATGGCTACACCTTC. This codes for CASTPLPTGDGYTF.

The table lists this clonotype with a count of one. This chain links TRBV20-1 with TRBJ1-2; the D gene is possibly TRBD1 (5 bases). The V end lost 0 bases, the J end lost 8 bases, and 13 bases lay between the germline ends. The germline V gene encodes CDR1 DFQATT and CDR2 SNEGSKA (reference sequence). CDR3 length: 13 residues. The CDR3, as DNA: TGCAGTGCTAGAGATCAGGGAGGGCCCGGCTACACCTTC. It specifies CSARDQGGPGYTF.

The DNA for the CDR3 is TGTGCCAGCAGCCTTGGACAGTTTGGAAACACCATATATTTT. Encoded protein: CASSLGQFGNTIYF. The chain is built from TRBV7-8 and TRBJ1-3; D possibly corresponds to TRBD1 (6 bases). With 5 bases removed from V and 3 bases from J, the gap between germline ends came to 11 bases. This CDR3 is built from 14 residues. Looked up from germline, CDR1 is SGHVS and CDR2 is FQNEAQ.

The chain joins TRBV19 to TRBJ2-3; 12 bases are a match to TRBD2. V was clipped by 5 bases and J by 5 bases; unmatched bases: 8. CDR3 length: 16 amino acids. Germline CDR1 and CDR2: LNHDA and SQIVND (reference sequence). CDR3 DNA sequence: TGTGCCAGTAGTGAACGACTAGCGGGAGATGGAGATACGCAGTATTTT. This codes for CASSERLAGDGDTQYF.